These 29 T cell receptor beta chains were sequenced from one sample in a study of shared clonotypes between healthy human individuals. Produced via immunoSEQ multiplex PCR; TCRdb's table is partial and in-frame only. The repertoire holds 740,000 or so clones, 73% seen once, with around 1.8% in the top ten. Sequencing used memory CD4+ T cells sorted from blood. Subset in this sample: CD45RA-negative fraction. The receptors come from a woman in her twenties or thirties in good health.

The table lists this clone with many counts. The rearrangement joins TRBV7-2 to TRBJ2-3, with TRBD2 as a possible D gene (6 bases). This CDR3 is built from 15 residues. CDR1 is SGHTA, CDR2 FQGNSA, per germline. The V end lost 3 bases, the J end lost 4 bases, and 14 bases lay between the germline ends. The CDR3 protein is CASSFQSSEADTQYF. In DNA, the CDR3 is TGTGCCAGCAGCTTCCAATCTAGCGAAGCAGATACGCAGTATTTT.

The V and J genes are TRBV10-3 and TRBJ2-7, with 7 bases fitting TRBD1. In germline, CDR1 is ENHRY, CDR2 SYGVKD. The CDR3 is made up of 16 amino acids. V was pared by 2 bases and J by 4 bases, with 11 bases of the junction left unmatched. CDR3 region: CAISEDRVGGGYEQYF. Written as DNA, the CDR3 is TGTGCCATCAGTGAGGATCGAGTAGGGGGCGGATACGAGCAGTACTTC.

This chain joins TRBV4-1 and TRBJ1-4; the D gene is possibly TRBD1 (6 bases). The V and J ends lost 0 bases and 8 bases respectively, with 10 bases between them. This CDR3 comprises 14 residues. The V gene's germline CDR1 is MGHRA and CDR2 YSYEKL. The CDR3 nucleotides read TGCGCCAGCAGCCAAGATGGGGGCGGCGAAAAACTGTTTTTT. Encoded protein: CASSQDGGGEKLFF.

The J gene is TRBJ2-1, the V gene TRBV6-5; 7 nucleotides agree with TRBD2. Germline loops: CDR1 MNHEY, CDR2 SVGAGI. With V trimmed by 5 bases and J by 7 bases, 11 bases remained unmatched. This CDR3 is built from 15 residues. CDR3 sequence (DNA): TGTGCCAGCAGTCCAGCCCGCGGGAGAGGTAATGAGCAGTTCTTC. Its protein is CASSPARGRGNEQFF.

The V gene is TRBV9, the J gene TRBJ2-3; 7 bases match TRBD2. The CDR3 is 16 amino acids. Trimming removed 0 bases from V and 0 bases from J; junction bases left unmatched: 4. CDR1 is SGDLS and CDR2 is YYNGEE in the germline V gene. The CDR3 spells CASSVGAGESTDTQYF. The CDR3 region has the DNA TGTGCCAGCAGCGTAGGGGCGGGAGAGAGCACAGATACGCAGTATTTT.

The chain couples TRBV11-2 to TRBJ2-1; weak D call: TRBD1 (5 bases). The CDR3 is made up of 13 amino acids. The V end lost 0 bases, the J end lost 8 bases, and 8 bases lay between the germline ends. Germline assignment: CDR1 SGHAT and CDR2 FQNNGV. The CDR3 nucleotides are TGTGCCAGCAGCTTAGATCAAGGGGATGAGCAGTTCTTC. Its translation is CASSLDQGDEQFF.

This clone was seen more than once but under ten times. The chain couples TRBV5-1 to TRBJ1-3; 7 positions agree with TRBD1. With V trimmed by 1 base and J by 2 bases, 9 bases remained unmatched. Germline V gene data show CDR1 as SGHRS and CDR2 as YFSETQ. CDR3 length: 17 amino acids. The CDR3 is CASSLKPGQGAGNTIYF. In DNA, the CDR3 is TGCGCCAGCAGCTTGAAACCCGGGCAGGGGGCTGGAAACACCATATATTTT. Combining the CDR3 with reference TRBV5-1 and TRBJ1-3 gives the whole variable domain KAGVTQTPRYLIKTRGQQVTLSCSPISGHRSVSWYQQTPGQGLQFLFEYFSETQRNKGNFPGRFSGRQFSNSRSEMNVSTLELGDSALYLCASSLKPGQGAGNTIYFGEGSWLTVV.

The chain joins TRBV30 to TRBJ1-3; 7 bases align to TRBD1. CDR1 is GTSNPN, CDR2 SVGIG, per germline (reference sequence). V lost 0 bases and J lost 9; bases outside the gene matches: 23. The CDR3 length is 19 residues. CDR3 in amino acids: CAWSVGHLRGPRRVGTIYF. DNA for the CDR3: TGTGCCTGGAGTGTAGGTCATCTTAGGGGGCCCAGACGGGTCGGCACCATATATTTT. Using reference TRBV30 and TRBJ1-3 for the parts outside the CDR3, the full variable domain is SQTIHQWPATLVQPVGSPLSLECTVEGTSNPNLYWYRQAAGRGLQLLFYSVGIGQISSEVPQNLSASRPQDRQFILSSKKLLLSDSGFYLCAWSVGHLRGPRRVGTIYFGEGSWLTVV.

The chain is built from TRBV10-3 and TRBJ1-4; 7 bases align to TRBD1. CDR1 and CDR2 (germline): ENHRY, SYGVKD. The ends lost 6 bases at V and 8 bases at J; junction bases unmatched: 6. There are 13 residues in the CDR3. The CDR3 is CAISRQGGEKLFF. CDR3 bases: TGTGCCATCAGCCGACAGGGAGGCGAAAAACTGTTTTTT.

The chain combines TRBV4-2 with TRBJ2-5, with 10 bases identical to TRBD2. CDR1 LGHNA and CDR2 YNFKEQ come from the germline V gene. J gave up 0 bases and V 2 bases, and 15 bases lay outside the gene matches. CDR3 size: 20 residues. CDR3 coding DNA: TGTGCCAGCAGCCAAAAGGCGAGCGGGAGGGCCTCCACGTACCAAGAGACCCAGTACTTC. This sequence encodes CASSQKASGRASTYQETQYF.

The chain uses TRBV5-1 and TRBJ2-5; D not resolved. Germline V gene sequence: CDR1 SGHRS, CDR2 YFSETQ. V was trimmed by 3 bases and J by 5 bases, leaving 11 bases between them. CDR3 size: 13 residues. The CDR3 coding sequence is TGCGCCAGCAGCTATAACGTTGGGGAGACCCAGTACTTC. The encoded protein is CASSYNVGETQYF.

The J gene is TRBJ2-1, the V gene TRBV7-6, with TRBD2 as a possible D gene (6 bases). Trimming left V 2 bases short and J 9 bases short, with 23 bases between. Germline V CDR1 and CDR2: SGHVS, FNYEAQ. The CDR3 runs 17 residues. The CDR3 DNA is TGTGCCAGCAGCTTACAGGGTGTCGGGAGTGGTTCGGGTGAGCAGTTCTTC. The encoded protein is CASSLQGVGSGSGEQFF. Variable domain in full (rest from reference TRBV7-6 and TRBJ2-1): GAGVSQSPRYKVTKRGQDVALRCDPISGHVSLYWYRQALGQGPEFLTYFNYEAQQDKSGLPNDRFSAERPEGSISTLTIQRTEQRDSAMYRCASSLQGVGSGSGEQFFGPGTRLTVL.

CDR3 nucleotide sequence: TGTGCCTGGAGTTCAACGTCGAGGTTTCTGGACACTGAAGCTTTCTTT. It encodes CAWSSTSRFLDTEAFF. The chain carries TRBV30 and TRBJ1-1; no definite D call. Trimming shortened V by 2 bases and J by 3 bases, and 19 bases separated the two germline ends. The CDR3 has 16 residues. Germline lookup yields CDR1 GTSNPN and CDR2 SVGIG (reference sequence).

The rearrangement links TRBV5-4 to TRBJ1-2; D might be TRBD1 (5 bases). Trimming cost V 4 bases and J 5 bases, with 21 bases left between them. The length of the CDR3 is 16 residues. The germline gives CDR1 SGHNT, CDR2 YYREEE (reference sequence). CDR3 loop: CASSRNLRGEEYGYTF. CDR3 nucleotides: TGTGCCAGCAGCCGAAATCTCCGAGGGGAGGAATATGGCTACACCTTC.

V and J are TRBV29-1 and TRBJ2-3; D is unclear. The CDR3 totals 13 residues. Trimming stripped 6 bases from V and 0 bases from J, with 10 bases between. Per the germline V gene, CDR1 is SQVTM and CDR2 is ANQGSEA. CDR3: CSVTATSTDTQYF. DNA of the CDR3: TGCAGCGTGACGGCCACTAGCACAGATACGCAGTATTTT.

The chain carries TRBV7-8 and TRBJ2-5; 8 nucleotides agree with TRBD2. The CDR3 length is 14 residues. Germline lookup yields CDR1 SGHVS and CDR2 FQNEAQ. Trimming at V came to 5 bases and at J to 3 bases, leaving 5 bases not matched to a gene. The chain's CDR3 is CASSSGSQKETQYF. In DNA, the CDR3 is TGTGCCAGCAGCAGCGGGAGCCAAAAAGAGACCCAGTACTTC.

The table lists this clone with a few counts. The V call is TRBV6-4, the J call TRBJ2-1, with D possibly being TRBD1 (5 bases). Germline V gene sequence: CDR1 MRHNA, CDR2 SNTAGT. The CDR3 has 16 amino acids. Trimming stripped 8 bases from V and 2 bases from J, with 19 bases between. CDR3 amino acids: CASRARGEVPYNEQFF. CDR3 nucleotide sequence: TGTGCCAGCCGGGCTAGGGGCGAGGTACCCTACAATGAGCAGTTCTTC.

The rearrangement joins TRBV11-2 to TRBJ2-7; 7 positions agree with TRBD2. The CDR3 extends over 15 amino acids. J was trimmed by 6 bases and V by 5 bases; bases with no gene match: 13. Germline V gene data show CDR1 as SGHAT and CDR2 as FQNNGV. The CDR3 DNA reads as TGTGCCAGCAGCCCTCAATCGGGAGGACTTTCCGAGCAGTACTTC. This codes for CASSPQSGGLSEQYF.

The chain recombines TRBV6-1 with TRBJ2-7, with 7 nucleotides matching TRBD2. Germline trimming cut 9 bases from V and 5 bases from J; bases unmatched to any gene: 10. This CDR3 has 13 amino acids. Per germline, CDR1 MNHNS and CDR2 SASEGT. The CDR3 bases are TGTGCCAGTGAGAGCGGGAATGGCGACGAGCAGTACTTC. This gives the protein CASESGNGDEQYF.

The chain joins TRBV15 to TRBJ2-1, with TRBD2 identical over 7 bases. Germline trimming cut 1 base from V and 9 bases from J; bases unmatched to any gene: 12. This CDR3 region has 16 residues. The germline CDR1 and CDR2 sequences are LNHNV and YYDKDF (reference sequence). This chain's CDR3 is CATSRATAGEFGEQFF. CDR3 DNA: TGTGCCACCAGCAGAGCTACGGCGGGAGAGTTTGGTGAGCAGTTCTTC. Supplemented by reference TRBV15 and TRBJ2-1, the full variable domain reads DAMVIQNPRYQVTQFGKPVTLSCSQTLNHNVMYWYQQKSSQAPKLLFHYYDKDFNNEADTPDNFQSRRPNTSFCFLDIRSPGLGDTAMYLCATSRATAGEFGEQFFGPGTRLTVL.

CDR3 protein: CASSLEGQGAEAFF. CDR3 sequence (DNA): TGTGCCAGCAGTCTAGAGGGACAGGGGGCTGAAGCTTTCTTT. This chain joins TRBV28 and TRBJ1-1, with 11 bases that match TRBD1. Germline loops: CDR1 MDHEN, CDR2 SYDVKM. The V gene end was trimmed by 5 bases and the J gene end by 6 bases; junction bases not matched to a gene: 5. The CDR3 contains 14 residues.

Here the CDR3 reads CASSPLMGNQPQHF. The CDR3 DNA follows: TGTGCCAGCAGCCCCCTGATGGGCAATCAGCCCCAGCATTTT. The chain is built from TRBV28 and TRBJ1-5; unclear D gene. CDR3 length: 14 residues. Trimming took 6 bases from V and 2 from J, leaving 11 bases between them. Germline lookup yields CDR1 MDHEN and CDR2 SYDVKM.

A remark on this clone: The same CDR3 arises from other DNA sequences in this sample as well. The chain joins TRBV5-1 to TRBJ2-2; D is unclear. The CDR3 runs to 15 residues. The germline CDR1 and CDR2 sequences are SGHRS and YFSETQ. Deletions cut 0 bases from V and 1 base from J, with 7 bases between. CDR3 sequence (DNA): TGCGCCAGCAGCTTGGCGGTCGGGAACACCGGGGAGCTGTTTTTT. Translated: CASSLAVGNTGELFF.

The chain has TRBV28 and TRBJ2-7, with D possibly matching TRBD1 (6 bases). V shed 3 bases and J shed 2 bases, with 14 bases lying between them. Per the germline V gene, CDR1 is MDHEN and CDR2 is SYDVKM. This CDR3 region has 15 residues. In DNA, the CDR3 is TGTGCCAGCAGTTTCTCAGGGGCGACGACCTACGAGCAGTACTTC. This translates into CASSFSGATTYEQYF.

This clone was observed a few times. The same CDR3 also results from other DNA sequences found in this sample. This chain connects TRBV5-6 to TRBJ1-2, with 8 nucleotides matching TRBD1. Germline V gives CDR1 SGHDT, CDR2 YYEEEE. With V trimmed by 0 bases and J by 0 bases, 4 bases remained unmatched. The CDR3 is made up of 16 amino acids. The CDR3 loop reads CASSLGGTGANYGYTF. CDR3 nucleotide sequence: TGTGCCAGCAGCTTGGGTGGGACAGGAGCTAACTATGGCTACACCTTC.

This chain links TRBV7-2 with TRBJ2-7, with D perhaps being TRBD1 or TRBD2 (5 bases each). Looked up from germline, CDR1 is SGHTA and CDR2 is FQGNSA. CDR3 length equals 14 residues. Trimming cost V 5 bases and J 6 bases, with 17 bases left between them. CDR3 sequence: CASSQRGFSVEQYF. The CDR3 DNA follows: TGTGCCAGCAGCCAGAGGGGCTTTAGCGTCGAGCAGTACTTC.

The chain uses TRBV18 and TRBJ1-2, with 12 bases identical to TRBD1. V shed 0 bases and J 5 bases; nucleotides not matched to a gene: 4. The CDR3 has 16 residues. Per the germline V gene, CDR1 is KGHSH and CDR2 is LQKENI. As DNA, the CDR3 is TGTGCCAGCTCACCACCGGGACAGGGGGCAGAATATGGCTACACCTTC. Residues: CASSPPGQGAEYGYTF.

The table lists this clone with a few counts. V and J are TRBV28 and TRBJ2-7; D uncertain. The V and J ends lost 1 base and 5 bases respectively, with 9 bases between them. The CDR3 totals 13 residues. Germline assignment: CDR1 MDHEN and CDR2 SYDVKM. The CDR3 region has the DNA TGTGCCAGCAGTTTATACTTGATCCACGAGCAGTACTTC. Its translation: CASSLYLIHEQYF. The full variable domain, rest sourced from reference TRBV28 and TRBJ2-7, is DVKVTQSSRYLVKRTGEKVFLECVQDMDHENMFWYRQDPGLGLRLIYFSYDVKMKEKGDIPEGYSVSREKKERFSLILESASTNQTSMYLCASSLYLIHEQYFGPGTRLTVT.

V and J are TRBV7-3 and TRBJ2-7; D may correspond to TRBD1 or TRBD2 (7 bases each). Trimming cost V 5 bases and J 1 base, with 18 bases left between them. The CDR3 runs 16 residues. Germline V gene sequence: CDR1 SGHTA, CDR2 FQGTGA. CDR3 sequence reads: CASSAQGGGRSYEQYF. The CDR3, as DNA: TGTGCCAGCAGCGCCCAGGGGGGCGGGAGATCCTACGAGCAGTACTTC. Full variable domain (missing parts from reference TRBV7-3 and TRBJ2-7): GAGVSQTPSNKVTEKGKYVELRCDPISGHTALYWYRQSLGQGPEFLIYFQGTGAADDSGLPNDRFFAVRPEGSVSTLKIQRTERGDSAVYLCASSAQGGGRSYEQYFGPGTRLTVT.